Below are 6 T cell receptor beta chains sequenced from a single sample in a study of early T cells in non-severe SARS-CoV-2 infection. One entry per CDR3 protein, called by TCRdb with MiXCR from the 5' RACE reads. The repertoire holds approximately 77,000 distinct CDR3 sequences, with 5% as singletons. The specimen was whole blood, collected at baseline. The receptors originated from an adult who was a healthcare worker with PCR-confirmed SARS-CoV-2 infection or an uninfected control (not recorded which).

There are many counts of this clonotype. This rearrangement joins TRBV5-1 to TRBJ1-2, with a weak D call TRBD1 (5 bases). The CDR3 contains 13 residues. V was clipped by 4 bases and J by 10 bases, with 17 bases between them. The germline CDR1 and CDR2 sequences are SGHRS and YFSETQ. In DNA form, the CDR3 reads TGCGCCAGCAGCCACCGGGACGGAGAGAACTACACCTTC. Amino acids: CASSHRDGENYTF.

The CDR3 loop reads CASSLTGDNEKLFF. The CDR3 DNA is TGTGCCAGCAGCCTGACAGGAGATAATGAAAAACTGTTTTTT. V is TRBV3-1 and J is TRBJ1-4, with D perhaps matching TRBD1 (6 bases). The CDR3 is 14 amino acids. Trimming removed 4 bases at V and 4 bases at J, with 10 bases between. Germline-derived CDR1 and CDR2 are LGHDT and YNNKEL (reference sequence).

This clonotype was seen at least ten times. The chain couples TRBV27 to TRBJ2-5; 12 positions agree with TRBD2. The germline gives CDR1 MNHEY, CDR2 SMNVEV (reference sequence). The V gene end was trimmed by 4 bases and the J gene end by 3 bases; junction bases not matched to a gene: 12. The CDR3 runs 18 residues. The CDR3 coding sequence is TGTGCCAGCAGTTCCCTAGCGGGAGGGCCCGCTAGTAAAGAGACCCAGTACTTC. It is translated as CASSSLAGGPASKETQYF.

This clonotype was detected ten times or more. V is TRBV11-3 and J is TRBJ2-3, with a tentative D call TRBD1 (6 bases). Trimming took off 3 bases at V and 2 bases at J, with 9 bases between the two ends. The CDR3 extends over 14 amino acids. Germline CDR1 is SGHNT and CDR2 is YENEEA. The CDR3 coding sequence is TGTGCCAGCAGCTTCCAGGGGCCCACAGATACGCAGTATTTT. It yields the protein CASSFQGPTDTQYF.

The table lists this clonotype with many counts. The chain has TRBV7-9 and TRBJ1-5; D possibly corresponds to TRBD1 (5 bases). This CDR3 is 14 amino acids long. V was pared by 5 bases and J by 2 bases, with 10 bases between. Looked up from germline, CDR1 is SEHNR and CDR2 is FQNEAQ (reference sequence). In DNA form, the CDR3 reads TGTGCCAGCAGCCTACAGGACGGCAATCAGCCCCAGCATTTT. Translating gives CASSLQDGNQPQHF.

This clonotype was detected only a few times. CDR3 DNA: TGTGCCAGCAGTCCCGTAGCGGGAGGGTCCGATGAGCAGTTCTTC. It codes for CASSPVAGGSDEQFF. The chain couples TRBV2 to TRBJ2-1; 11 bases fit TRBD2. The germline gives CDR1 SNHLY, CDR2 FYNNEI. Unmatched junction bases numbered 8, after V lost 5 bases and J lost 8 bases. The CDR3 loop spans 15 amino acids.